The rows below give T cell receptor beta chains drawn from one sample of a study of control samples from healthy donors and cancer patients. Sequencing used immunoSEQ multiplex PCR; TCRdb keeps in-frame clones, though not all of them. The top ten hold 9.5% to 13% of the sample, which has about 80,000 clones, 65% to 90% seen once. The sample comprised PBMCs. Every receptor here comes from a man in his fifties or sixties with head and neck cancer. Both conserved end residues are part of each CDR3. The D gene is left open where the match is weak. Not every row has a clone size; where given, it reads once, few, many or a size class.

TRBV5-1,-,-,TRBJ2-3,CASRLRDTQYF,TGCGCCAGCAGGCTCAGGGATACGCAGTATTTT
TRBV10-3,-,TRBD1,TRBJ2-1,CAISGWDRDNEQFF,TGTGCCATCAGTGGATGGGACAGAGACAATGAGCAGTTCTTC
TRBV7-9,-,-,TRBJ2-7,CASSLATASYEQYF,TGTGCCAGCAGCTTAGCGACAGCCTCCTACGAGCAGTACTTC
TRBV24-1,-,TRBD1,TRBJ2-5,CATSDTGTGDSETQYF,TGTGCCACCAGTGATACCGGGACAGGGGATTCCGAGACCCAGTACTTC
TRBV2,-,-,TRBJ2-5,CASRVSTTQETQYF,TGTGCCAGCAGAGTCTCCACAACACAAGAGACCCAGTACTTC
TRBV11-1,-,-,TRBJ1-2,CASSHQDPRGYTF,TGTGCCAGCAGCCATCAGGATCCCCGGGGCTACACCTTC
TRBV19,once,TRBD1,TRBJ2-6,CASRVTGETNVLTF,TGTGCCAGTAGAGTAACAGGGGAAACCAACGTCCTGACTTTC
TRBV2,few,-,TRBJ2-4,CASSEGSSSDIQYF,TGTGCCAGCAGTGAGGGGAGTAGCTCAGACATTCAGTACTTC
TRBV14,-,TRBD2,TRBJ2-3,CASSLNTGLAGDVPLGGTDTQYF,TGTGCCAGCAGCCTAAACACAGGACTAGCGGGAGATGTCCCGTTGGGGGGCACAGATACGCAGTATTTT
TRBV5-4,few,-,TRBJ1-2,CASSLGTAINYGYTF,TGTGCCAGCAGCTTGGGGACAGCCATTAACTATGGCTACACCTTC
TRBV4-2,-,-,TRBJ2-1,CASSLRTNYNEQFF,TGTGCCAGCAGCCTCAGGACTAACTACAATGAGCAGTTCTTC
TRBV28,-,-,TRBJ1-2,CASSLSWTDGYTF,TGTGCCAGCAGTTTATCCTGGACCGACGGCTACACCTTC
TRBV7-2,-,-,TRBJ2-1,CASRAGAASYNEQFF,TGTGCCAGCAGGGCGGGTGCGGCCTCCTACAATGAGCAGTTCTTC
TRBV7-9,-,-,TRBJ2-2,CASSPIVGPNTGELFF,TGTGCCAGCAGCCCGATCGTGGGACCGAACACCGGGGAGCTGTTTTTT
TRBV28,-,-,TRBJ1-1,CASLRPRGGWNTEAFF,TGTGCCAGCTTGAGACCCAGGGGTGGATGGAACACTGAAGCTTTCTTT
TRBV28,-,-,TRBJ2-7,CASSHRETYEQYF,TGTGCCAGCAGTCACAGGGAAACCTACGAGCAGTACTTC
TRBV11-2,-,TRBD1,TRBJ2-2,CASSLGDRDAGELFF,TGTGCCAGCAGCTTAGGGGACAGGGATGCCGGGGAGCTGTTTTTT
TRBV7-9,once,TRBD1,TRBJ1-2,CASSAGTVYTF,TGTGCCAGCAGCGCTGGGACAGTCTACACCTTC
TRBV7-9,-,-,TRBJ2-2,CASSSLTGELFF,TGTGCCAGCAGCTCCCTTACCGGGGAGCTGTTTTTT
TRBV3-1/TRBV3-2,-,-,TRBJ1-5,CASSQDTQPQHF,TGTGCCAGCAGCCAAGATACCCAGCCCCAGCATTTT
TRBV19,-,TRBD1,TRBJ2-7,CANSPRDRGKEYF,TGTGCCAATAGTCCCCGCGACAGGGGTAAGGAGTACTTC
TRBV11-2,-,-,TRBJ2-7,CASSLEAGPRGQYF,TGTGCCAGCAGCTTAGAAGCGGGCCCACGAGGGCAGTACTTC
TRBV24-1,-,-,TRBJ2-1,CATSDPSLNNEQFF,TGTGCCACCAGTGACCCTAGCCTAAACAATGAGCAGTTCTTC
TRBV2,-,-,TRBJ2-5,CASSRTGRGETQYF,TGTGCCAGCAGCCGAACAGGGAGGGGAGAGACCCAGTACTTC
TRBV5-4,-,-,TRBJ1-4,CASSSGGGINEKLFF,TGTGCCAGCAGCTCCGGTGGAGGGATTAATGAAAAACTGTTTTTT
TRBV2,-,TRBD1,TRBJ2-2,CASSSGQYTGELFF,TGTGCCAGCAGTTCGGGACAGTACACCGGGGAGCTGTTTTTT
TRBV7-9,-,-,TRBJ2-7,CASSGQGTAPYF,TGTGCCAGCAGCGGCCAGGGAACTGCGCCATACTTC
TRBV5-1,-,-,TRBJ1-1,CASRKSQGYTEAFF,TGCGCCAGCAGAAAATCCCAGGGGTACACTGAAGCTTTCTTT
TRBV7-2,once,TRBD2,TRBJ2-3,CASSLASGTGTDTQYF,TGTGCCAGCAGCTTAGCTAGCGGGACCGGCACAGATACGCAGTATTTT
TRBV7-2,-,TRBD1,TRBJ1-6,CASSWGTGFVNSPLHF,TGTGCCAGCAGCTGGGGGACAGGATTTGTGAATTCACCCCTCCACTTT
TRBV6-1,-,TRBD1,TRBJ2-7,CASSEVFRGTGGSGYEQYF,TGTGCCAGCAGTGAAGTCTTTCGTGGGACAGGGGGATCCGGCTACGAGCAGTACTTC
TRBV19,-,TRBD1,TRBJ1-5,CASSRRDRGSAQPQHF,TGTGCCAGTAGTCGCCGGGACAGGGGATCGGCTCAGCCCCAGCATTTT
TRBV6-1,-,TRBD2,TRBJ2-7,CASSEQASGRPEQYF,TGTGCCAGCAGTGAACAGGCTAGCGGTCGTCCGGAGCAGTACTTC
TRBV18,-,TRBD1,TRBJ2-3,CASSPDRGTDTQYF,TGTGCCAGCTCACCGGACAGGGGTACAGATACGCAGTATTTT
TRBV6-5,-,TRBD2,TRBJ2-1,CASSSTLAGAYNEQFF,TGTGCCAGCAGTTCGACACTAGCGGGAGCTTACAATGAGCAGTTCTTC
TRBV4-1,-,TRBD2,TRBJ2-7,CASGLAGGYEQYF,TGCGCCAGCGGACTAGCGGGCGGCTACGAGCAGTACTTC
TRBV11-2,-,TRBD2,TRBJ2-2,CASSSPPGGVRPGELFF,TGTGCCAGCAGCTCACCCCCGGGGGGGGTCCGTCCCGGGGAGCTGTTTTTT
TRBV7-9,-,-,TRBJ1-2,CASSRTRQEYGYTF,TGTGCCAGCAGCCGGACGAGACAAGAATATGGCTACACCTTC
TRBV18,-,-,TRBJ2-3,CASSPKGLGTDTQYF,TGTGCCAGCTCACCTAAAGGACTCGGCACAGATACGCAGTATTTT
TRBV11-2,-,-,TRBJ2-3,CASSFSGQISTDTQYF,TGTGCCAGCAGCTTCTCCGGACAGATTAGCACAGATACGCAGTATTTT
TRBV5-1,-,-,TRBJ2-2,CASSLVRYGELFF,TGCGCCAGCAGCTTGGTTCGTTACGGGGAGCTGTTTTTT
TRBV2,many,TRBD2,TRBJ2-1,CATGGVYNEQFF,TGTGCCACGGGAGGCGTCTACAATGAGCAGTTCTTC
TRBV7-2,once,-,TRBJ1-2,CASSTTSKGNYGYTF,TGTGCCAGCAGCACGACCTCAAAGGGGAACTATGGCTACACCTTC
TRBV27,-,TRBD2,TRBJ2-3,CASSRTRGGTDTQYF,TGTGCCAGCAGCCGAACCCGGGGGGGTACAGATACGCAGTATTTT